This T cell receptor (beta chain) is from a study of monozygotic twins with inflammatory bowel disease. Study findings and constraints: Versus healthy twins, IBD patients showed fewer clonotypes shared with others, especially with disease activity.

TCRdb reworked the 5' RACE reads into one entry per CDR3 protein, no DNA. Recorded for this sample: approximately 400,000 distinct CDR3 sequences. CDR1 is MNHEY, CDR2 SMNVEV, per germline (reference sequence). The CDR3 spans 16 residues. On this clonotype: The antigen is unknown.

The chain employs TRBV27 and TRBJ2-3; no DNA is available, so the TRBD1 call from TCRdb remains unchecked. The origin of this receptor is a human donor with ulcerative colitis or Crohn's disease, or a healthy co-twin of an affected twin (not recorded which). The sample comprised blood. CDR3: CASSLWPRRGTDTQYF.